Presented here are 27 T cell receptor beta chains from one specimen sequenced in a study of cytomegalovirus exposure and HLA in healthy donors. PCR was performed using 60 Vbeta and 13 Jbeta primers. Sequenced by immunoSEQ multiplex PCR; TCRdb stores in-frame clones only, minus some. The data contain about 110,000 clones, over 60% of them seen just once; the ten biggest clones take up roughly 3%. Sequencing was performed on PBMCs. Receptors originate from a young woman in good health and CMV-seropositive.

The chain is built from TRBV19 and TRBJ1-1; D uncertain. Germline V gives CDR1 LNHDA, CDR2 SQIVND (reference sequence). The V gene lost 7 bases and the J gene lost 5 bases, with 11 bases spanning the gap. The CDR3 is 12 residues long. CDR3 residues: CASTLRGTEAFF. CDR3 bases: TGTGCCAGTACCCTCCGCGGGACTGAAGCTTTCTTT.

The chain couples TRBV7-2 to TRBJ1-4; TRBD1 aligns across 9 bases. The CDR3 sequence is 14 residues long. Trimming cost V 5 bases and J 8 bases; bases outside gene matches: 6. Germline-derived CDR1 and CDR2 are SGHTA and FQGNSA. CDR3 residues: CASSLTGGGEKLFF. CDR3 DNA: TGTGCCAGCAGCCTAACAGGGGGCGGCGAAAAACTGTTTTTT.

In this sample, this clone turned up a few times. V usage is TRBV6-1 and J usage is TRBJ1-4; 10 bases are a match to TRBD1. J lost 2 bases, V lost 10 bases, and 7 bases had no gene match. Germline-derived CDR1 and CDR2 are MNHNS and SASEGT. CDR3 size: 15 residues. The chain's CDR3 is CATADRGLTNEKLFF. The DNA of the CDR3 is TGTGCCACGGCAGACAGGGGGCTTACTAATGAAAAACTGTTTTTT.

The V call is TRBV9, the J call TRBJ1-2; 9 nucleotides align to TRBD1. Trimming took 0 bases from V and 8 from J; bases not matched to a gene: 5. Germline V gene lookup returns CDR1 SGDLS and CDR2 YYNGEE. This CDR3 is built from 14 residues. The CDR3: CASSVATGGAGYTF. The CDR3 DNA follows: TGTGCCAGCAGCGTAGCCACAGGGGGCGCGGGCTACACCTTC.

Here the CDR3 DNA reads TGTGCCAGTAGTCTCACAGGGAACCCCTACGAGCAGTACTTC. This translates into CASSLTGNPYEQYF. The rearrangement joins TRBV19 to TRBJ2-7; D possibly corresponds to TRBD1 (6 bases). Germline V gives CDR1 LNHDA, CDR2 SQIVND (reference sequence). CDR3 length equals 14 residues. Trimming removed 5 bases from V and 2 bases from J, with 13 bases in between.

This clone has just a few counts. The V call is TRBV7-9, the J call TRBJ1-4, with unresolved D. Germline lookup yields CDR1 SEHNR and CDR2 FQNEAQ (reference sequence). The CDR3 is 15 residues long. Trimming cost V 2 bases and J 2 bases, with 9 bases left between them. CDR3 sequence: CASSLQRETNEKLFF. In DNA form, the CDR3 reads TGTGCCAGCAGCTTACAAAGGGAGACTAATGAAAAACTGTTTTTT.

The chain links TRBV19 to TRBJ1-1; 7 bases are shared with TRBD1. The junction had 7 bases not matched to a gene; V was cut back by 6 bases and J by 3 bases. Germline values: CDR1 LNHDA, CDR2 SQIVND (reference sequence). This CDR3 spans 14 amino acids. In DNA, the CDR3 is TGTGCCAGTAGATGGACAGGTTCACACACTGAAGCTTTCTTT. It codes for CASRWTGSHTEAFF.

This clone was detected only once. The J gene is TRBJ2-1, the V gene TRBV19; TRBD2 matches 7 bases. The CDR3 is made up of 16 amino acids. Germline V gene data show CDR1 as LNHDA and CDR2 as SQIVND (reference sequence). V shed 4 bases, J shed 0 bases, and the junction held 6 bases outside the gene matches. The CDR3 reads CASSRSGKSSYNEQFF. The CDR3 DNA sequence: TGTGCCAGTAGTAGGAGCGGGAAGAGCTCCTACAATGAGCAGTTCTTC.

The chain has TRBV27 and TRBJ1-5, with unresolved D. Germline V gene sequence: CDR1 MNHEY, CDR2 SMNVEV (reference sequence). V lost 0 bases and J lost 3, with 9 bases in between. The CDR3 covers 15 residues. The CDR3 DNA sequence: TGTGCCAGCAGTTTATCGACAAGGAACAATCAGCCCCAGCATTTT. Residues: CASSLSTRNNQPQHF.

A few counts support this clone. The chain links TRBV11-2 to TRBJ2-1; D uncertain. V dropped 1 base and J dropped 8 bases, with 6 bases sitting between them. This CDR3 is 12 amino acids long. Germline V CDR1 and CDR2: SGHAT, FQNNGV. The CDR3 region is CASSLATDEQFF. The DNA for the CDR3 is TGTGCCAGCAGCTTAGCTACGGATGAGCAGTTCTTC.

With regard to this clone: An end of the junction differs from the germline gene, which may be a read error. The chain recombines TRBV7-9 with TRBJ1-5; D is undetermined. Germline V gene lookup returns CDR1 SEHNR and CDR2 FQNEAQ (reference sequence). This CDR3 is 13 amino acids long. CDR3 in amino acids: CSSTDNSNQPQHF. CDR3 coding DNA: TGTTCCAGCACCGACAATAGCAATCAGCCCCAGCATTTT.

The CDR3: CASSQELGSTDTQYF. In DNA form, the CDR3 reads TGTGCCAGCAGCCAAGAACTAGGTAGCACAGATACGCAGTATTTT. V gene TRBV4-2 combines with J gene TRBJ2-3; TRBD2 is a possible D gene (5 bases). Germline V gene sequence: CDR1 LGHNA, CDR2 YNFKEQ. V gave up 0 bases and J gave up 0 bases, with 7 bases separating them. The CDR3 sequence is 15 residues long.

This chain links TRBV11-2 with TRBJ2-1; 13 bases align to TRBD2. The ends lost 5 bases at V and 2 bases at J; junction bases unmatched: 9. This CDR3 comprises 18 residues. The germline V gene encodes CDR1 SGHAT and CDR2 FQNNGV. For the CDR3, the DNA is TGTGCCAGCAGCCCCGGGGGACTAGCGGGACACCCCTACAATGAGCAGTTCTTC. Its protein product is CASSPGGLAGHPYNEQFF.

The V and J genes are TRBV18 and TRBJ2-1, with 9 bases that match TRBD2. The CDR3 consists of 17 residues. The J segment lost 6 bases and the V segment lost 1 base, leaving 10 bases of the junction unmatched. Germline loops: CDR1 KGHSH, CDR2 LQKENI. The CDR3 sequence is CASSPRFRGRAVNEQFF. The CDR3 nucleotides are TGTGCCAGCTCACCACGGTTCCGCGGGAGGGCCGTCAATGAGCAGTTCTTC.

This clone was seen once. The V call is TRBV27, the J call TRBJ1-2; D gene uncertain. CDR1 and CDR2 (germline): MNHEY, SMNVEV (reference sequence). This CDR3 has 14 amino acids. Deletions cut 5 bases from V and 3 bases from J, with 13 bases between. In DNA form, the CDR3 reads TGTGCCAGCAGTCCACGACAACCATACTATGGCTACACCTTC. This sequence encodes CASSPRQPYYGYTF.

The V call is TRBV5-1, the J call TRBJ2-3; D is uncertain. This CDR3 has 14 residues. CDR1 is SGHRS and CDR2 is YFSETQ in the germline V gene. Trimming cost V 0 bases and J 2 bases, with 7 bases left between them. The CDR3 sequence: CASSLAISTDTQYF. For the CDR3, the DNA is TGCGCCAGCAGCTTGGCTATATCCACAGATACGCAGTATTTT.

The J gene is TRBJ2-7, the V gene TRBV28; TRBD1 matches at 9 bases. The V segment lost 5 bases and the J segment 1 base; nucleotides outside the gene matches: 6. This CDR3 is built from 15 residues. CDR1 is MDHEN and CDR2 is SYDVKM in the germline V gene. CDR3 sequence reads: CASSLWDRVSYEQYF. CDR3 bases: TGTGCCAGCAGTCTGTGGGACAGGGTGTCCTACGAGCAGTACTTC.

V and J are TRBV25-1 and TRBJ2-7; perhaps TRBD2 as D (7 bases). The CDR3 covers 15 residues. V gave up 1 base and J gave up 3 bases, with 13 bases separating them. The germline V gene has CDR1 MGHDK and CDR2 SYGVNS. This CDR3 reads CASSEWGRGDYEQYF. The CDR3 DNA sequence: TGTGCCAGCAGTGAATGGGGGAGGGGGGACTACGAGCAGTACTTC.

This rearrangement joins TRBV4-2 to TRBJ2-1; the match to TRBD2 covers 7 bases. The CDR3 spans 15 residues. V was pared by 1 base and J by 8 bases, with 8 bases of the junction left unmatched. The germline gives CDR1 LGHNA, CDR2 YNFKEQ. The CDR3 loop reads CASSQVGEGVDEQFF. For the CDR3, the DNA is TGTGCCAGCAGCCAAGTCGGGGAGGGAGTAGATGAGCAGTTCTTC.

This chain connects TRBV7-9 to TRBJ1-1; TRBD1 might be the D (5 bases). The CDR3 consists of 13 residues. The V end was cut by 4 bases, the J end by 6 bases, with 12 bases between. Germline CDR1 reads SEHNR; CDR2 reads FQNEAQ (reference sequence). The CDR3 nucleotides are TGTGCCAGCAGCTGGGGGGTGGGGGCTGAAGCTTTCTTT. As protein: CASSWGVGAEAFF. The entire variable domain, with the rest obtained from reference TRBV7-9 and TRBJ1-1, is as follows: DTGVSQNPRHKITKRGQNVTFRCDPISEHNRLYWYRQTLGQGPEFLTYFQNEAQLEKSRLLSDRFSAERPKGSFSTLEIQRTEQGDSAMYLCASSWGVGAEAFFGQGTRLTVV.

CDR3 coding DNA: TGTGCCAGCAGCGTCCTTGGAGAAGCTAATGAAAAACTGTTTTTT. This gives the protein CASSVLGEANEKLFF. The chain uses TRBV9 and TRBJ1-4; unclear D gene. Trimming removed 2 bases at V and 3 bases at J, with 11 bases between. CDR1 is SGDLS, CDR2 YYNGEE, per germline. The CDR3 runs 15 residues. The full variable domain, completed using reference TRBV9 and TRBJ1-4, is DSGVTQTPKHLITATGQRVTLRCSPRSGDLSVYWYQQSLDQGLQFLIQYYNGEERAKGNILERFSAQQFPDLHSELNLSSLELGDSALYFCASSVLGEANEKLFFGSGTQLSVL.

This clone was recorded a few times. The genes are TRBV10-2 and TRBJ1-5; tentatively, D is TRBD1 (6 bases). This CDR3 spans 13 amino acids. Looked up from germline, CDR1 is WSHSY and CDR2 is SAAADI. V was trimmed by 6 bases and J by 7 bases, leaving 13 bases between them. This CDR3 is CASRETGSQPQHF. For the CDR3, the DNA is TGCGCCAGCAGGGAAACAGGGAGCCAGCCCCAGCATTTT.

The chain has TRBV20-1 and TRBJ2-7, with D perhaps TRBD1 (6 bases). Deletions cut 3 bases from V and 4 bases from J, with 7 bases between. CDR1 DFQATT and CDR2 SNEGSKA come from the germline V gene (reference sequence). The CDR3 is 11 residues long. The CDR3 DNA reads as TGCAGTGCTAGTCAGGGGTACGAGCAGTACTTC. It translates to CSASQGYEQYF.

V usage is TRBV30 and J usage is TRBJ2-1, with TRBD2 matching over 8 bases. The V and J ends lost 1 base and 2 bases, in that order; junction bases with no gene match: 7. This CDR3 has 16 residues. CDR1 and CDR2 (germline): GTSNPN, SVGIG (reference sequence). The CDR3 loop is CAWSDRTSRTYNEQFF. The CDR3 DNA reads as TGTGCCTGGAGTGACCGGACTAGCAGAACCTACAATGAGCAGTTCTTC. Based on the CDR3 plus reference TRBV30 and TRBJ2-1, the full variable domain is SQTIHQWPATLVQPVGSPLSLECTVEGTSNPNLYWYRQAAGRGLQLLFYSVGIGQISSEVPQNLSASRPQDRQFILSSKKLLLSDSGFYLCAWSDRTSRTYNEQFFGPGTRLTVL.

This rearrangement joins TRBV28 to TRBJ2-7; 7 nucleotides align to TRBD1. This CDR3 is 17 amino acids long. The germline V gene encodes CDR1 MDHEN and CDR2 SYDVKM. The trim removed 4 bases at V and 2 bases at J, leaving 14 bases unmatched. This CDR3 is CASSSPGQPSRPYEQYF. CDR3 DNA sequence: TGTGCCAGCAGTTCACCGGGACAGCCCAGCCGTCCCTACGAGCAGTACTTC. Together with reference TRBV28 and TRBJ2-7, the CDR3 gives the full variable domain: DVKVTQSSRYLVKRTGEKVFLECVQDMDHENMFWYRQDPGLGLRLIYFSYDVKMKEKGDIPEGYSVSREKKERFSLILESASTNQTSMYLCASSSPGQPSRPYEQYFGPGTRLTVT.

The rearrangement links TRBV4-1 to TRBJ2-7; D might be TRBD1 (5 bases). The germline V gene encodes CDR1 MGHRA and CDR2 YSYEKL. V was cut by 4 bases and J by 6 bases, with 16 bases left in between. This CDR3 has 14 amino acids. The CDR3 coding sequence is TGCGCCAGCAGCCCACCTGGGGCTTACGCCGAGCAGTACTTC. This gives the protein CASSPPGAYAEQYF.

This clone was recorded a few times. The chain combines TRBV5-1 with TRBJ1-3, with 10 bases fitting TRBD1. The germline V gene has CDR1 SGHRS and CDR2 YFSETQ. The CDR3 is 15 amino acids. With V trimmed by 3 bases and J by 7 bases, 7 bases remained unmatched. The CDR3 DNA sequence: TGCGCCAGCAGCTCTGTCGGGACAGGGGACAACACCATATATTTT. Encoded protein: CASSSVGTGDNTIYF.